The clone carrying this T cell receptor (beta chain) was observed many times. These data come from a study of T-cell reconstitution after alpha-beta-depleted transplantation in children. CDR1 and CDR2 (germline): SQVTM, ANQGSEA. The V end was cut by 0 bases, the J end by 1 base, with 9 bases between. The CDR3 runs to 14 residues. TCRbeta library preparation incorporated unique molecular identifiers. TCRdb re-derived calls from the PCR reads in MiXCR, one entry per CDR3 protein. This sample yields hundreds of thousands of distinct CDR3 sequences, of which about an eighth are seen a single time; around 4.5% belongs to the top ten.

The sample was PBMCs, taken from the stem cell graft. The sequence came from a human donor who donated a stem cell graft to a child with Fanconi anemia. The chain couples TRBV29-1 to TRBJ1-1; a possible D gene is TRBD1 (5 bases). The CDR3 loop is CSVEDRDGNTEAFF. CDR3 nucleotide sequence: TGCAGCGTTGAAGACCGGGACGGGAACACTGAAGCTTTCTTT.